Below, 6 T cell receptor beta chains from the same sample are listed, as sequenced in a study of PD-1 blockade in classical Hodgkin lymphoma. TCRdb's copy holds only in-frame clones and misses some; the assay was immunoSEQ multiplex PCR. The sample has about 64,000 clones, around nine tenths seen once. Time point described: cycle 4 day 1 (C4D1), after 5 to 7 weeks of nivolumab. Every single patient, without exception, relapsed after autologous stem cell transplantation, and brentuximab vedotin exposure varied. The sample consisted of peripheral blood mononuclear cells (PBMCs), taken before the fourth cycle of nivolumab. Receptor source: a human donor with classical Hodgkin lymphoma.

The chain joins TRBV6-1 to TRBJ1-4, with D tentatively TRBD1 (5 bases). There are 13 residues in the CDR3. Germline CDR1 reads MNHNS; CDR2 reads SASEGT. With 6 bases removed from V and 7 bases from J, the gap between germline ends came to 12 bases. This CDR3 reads CASRGGKGEKLFF. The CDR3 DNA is TGTGCCAGCAGGGGGGGAAAGGGTGAAAAACTGTTTTTT.

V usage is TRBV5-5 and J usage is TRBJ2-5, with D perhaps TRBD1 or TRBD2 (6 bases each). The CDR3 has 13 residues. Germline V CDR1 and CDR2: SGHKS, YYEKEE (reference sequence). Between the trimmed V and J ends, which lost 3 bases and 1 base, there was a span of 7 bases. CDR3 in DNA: TGTGCCAGCAGCTGGGGGGCCCAAGAGACCCAGTACTTC. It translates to CASSWGAQETQYF.

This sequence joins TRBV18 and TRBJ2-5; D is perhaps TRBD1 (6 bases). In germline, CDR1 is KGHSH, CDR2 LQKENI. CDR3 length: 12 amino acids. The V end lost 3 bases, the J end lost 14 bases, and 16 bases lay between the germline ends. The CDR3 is CASSPTGQGSYF. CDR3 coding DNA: TGTGCCAGCTCACCGACGGGCCAGGGGTCTTACTTC.

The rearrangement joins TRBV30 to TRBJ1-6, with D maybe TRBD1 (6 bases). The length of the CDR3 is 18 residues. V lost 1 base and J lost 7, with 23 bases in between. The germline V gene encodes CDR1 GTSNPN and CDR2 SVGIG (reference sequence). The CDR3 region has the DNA TGTGCCTGGAGTGGTCGTACAGGGAGAACAGGGTGGAATTCACCCCTCCACTTT. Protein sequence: CAWSGRTGRTGWNSPLHF.

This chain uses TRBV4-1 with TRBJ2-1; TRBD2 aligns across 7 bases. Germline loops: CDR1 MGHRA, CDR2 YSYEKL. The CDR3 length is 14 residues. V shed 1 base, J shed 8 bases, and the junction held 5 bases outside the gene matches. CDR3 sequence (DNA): TGCGCCAGCAGCCAAGGGGCAGCGGGACATGAGCAGTTCTTC. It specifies CASSQGAAGHEQFF.

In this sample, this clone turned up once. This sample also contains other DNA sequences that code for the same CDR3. CDR3 amino acids: CASSGTGELFF. CDR3 bases: TGTGCCAGCAGTGGGACCGGGGAGCTGTTTTTT. The chain uses TRBV6-1 and TRBJ2-2; no firm D call. This CDR3 comprises 11 residues. In germline, CDR1 is MNHNS, CDR2 SASEGT. Trimming took off 4 bases at V and 5 bases at J, with 2 bases between the two ends.